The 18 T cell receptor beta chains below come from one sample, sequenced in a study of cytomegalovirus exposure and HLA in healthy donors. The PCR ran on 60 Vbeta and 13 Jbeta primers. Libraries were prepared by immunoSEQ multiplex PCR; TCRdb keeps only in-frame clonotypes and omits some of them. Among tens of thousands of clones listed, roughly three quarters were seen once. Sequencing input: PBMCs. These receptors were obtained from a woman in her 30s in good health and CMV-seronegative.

CDR3 protein: CASSQGGVNNEQFF. The CDR3 DNA reads as TGCGCCAGCAGCCAGGGCGGGGTTAACAATGAGCAGTTCTTC. This chain joins TRBV4-1 and TRBJ2-1; D might be TRBD2 (6 bases). CDR3 size: 14 residues. V was cut by 3 bases and J by 5 bases, with 11 bases left in between. Germline loops: CDR1 MGHRA, CDR2 YSYEKL.

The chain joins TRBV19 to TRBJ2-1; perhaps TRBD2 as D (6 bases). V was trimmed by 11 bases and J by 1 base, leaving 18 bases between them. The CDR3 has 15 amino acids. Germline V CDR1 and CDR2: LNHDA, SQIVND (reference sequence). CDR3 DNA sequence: TGTGCCTCCATGCTAGACGGGGGTTCCTACAATGAGCAGTTCTTC. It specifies CASMLDGGSYNEQFF.

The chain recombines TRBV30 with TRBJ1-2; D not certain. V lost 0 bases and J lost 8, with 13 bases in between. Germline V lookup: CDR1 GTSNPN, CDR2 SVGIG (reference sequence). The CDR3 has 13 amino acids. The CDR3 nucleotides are TGTGCCTGGAGTGTGAGGCCCCTCGAAGGCTACACCTTC. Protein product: CAWSVRPLEGYTF.

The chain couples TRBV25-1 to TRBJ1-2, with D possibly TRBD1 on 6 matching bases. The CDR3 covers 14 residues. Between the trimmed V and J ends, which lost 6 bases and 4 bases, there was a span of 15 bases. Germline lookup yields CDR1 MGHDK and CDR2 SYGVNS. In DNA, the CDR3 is TGTGCCAGCAGCTCAAGTAGGGGGGGCTATGGCTACACCTTC. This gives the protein CASSSSRGGYGYTF.

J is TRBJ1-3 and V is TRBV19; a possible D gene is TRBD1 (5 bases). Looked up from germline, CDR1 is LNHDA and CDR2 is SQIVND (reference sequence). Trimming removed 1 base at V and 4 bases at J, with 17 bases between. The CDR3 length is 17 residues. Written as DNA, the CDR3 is TGTGCCAGTAGTATAGCCTCGGGAGGGGCTTTGGGAAACACCATATATTTT. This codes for CASSIASGGALGNTIYF.

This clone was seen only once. The CDR3: CASSPDRGLNQPQHF. The CDR3 nucleotides read TGTGCCAGCAGCCCGGACAGGGGACTCAATCAGCCCCAGCATTTT. The chain has TRBV5-6 and TRBJ1-5, with TRBD1 matching over 9 bases. CDR3 size: 15 residues. The V gene's germline CDR1 is SGHDT and CDR2 YYEEEE. V lost 4 bases, J lost 3 bases, and 5 bases stayed unmatched.

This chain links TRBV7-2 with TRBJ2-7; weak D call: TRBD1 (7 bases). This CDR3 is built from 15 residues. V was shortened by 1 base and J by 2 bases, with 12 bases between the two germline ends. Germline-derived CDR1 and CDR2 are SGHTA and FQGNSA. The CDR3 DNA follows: TGTGCCAGCAGCTTAGGCGGGACAGCTACCTACGAGCAGTACGTC. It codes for CASSLGGTATYEQYV.

The CDR3 here is CASSPGTGQLPQHF. CDR3 in DNA: TGCGCCAGCAGCCCCGGGACAGGCCAACTCCCCCAGCATTTT. This rearrangement joins TRBV4-1 to TRBJ1-5; 8 bases line up with TRBD1. Germline trimming cut 4 bases from V and 10 bases from J; bases unmatched to any gene: 9. The CDR3 contains 14 residues. Germline CDR1 is MGHRA and CDR2 is YSYEKL.

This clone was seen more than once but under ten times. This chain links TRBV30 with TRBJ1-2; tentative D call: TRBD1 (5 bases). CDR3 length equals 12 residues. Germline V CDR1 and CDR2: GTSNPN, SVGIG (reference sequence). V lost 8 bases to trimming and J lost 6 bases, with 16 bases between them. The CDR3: CAGPSGGDGYTF. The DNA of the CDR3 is TGTGCCGGACCCTCGGGGGGGGATGGCTACACCTTC.

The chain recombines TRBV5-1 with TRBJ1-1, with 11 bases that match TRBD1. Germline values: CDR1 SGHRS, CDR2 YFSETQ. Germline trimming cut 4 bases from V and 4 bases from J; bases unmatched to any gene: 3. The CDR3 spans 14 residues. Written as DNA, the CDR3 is TGCGCCAGCAGCCAGGGACAGGGGGGCACTGAAGCTTTCTTT. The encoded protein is CASSQGQGGTEAFF.

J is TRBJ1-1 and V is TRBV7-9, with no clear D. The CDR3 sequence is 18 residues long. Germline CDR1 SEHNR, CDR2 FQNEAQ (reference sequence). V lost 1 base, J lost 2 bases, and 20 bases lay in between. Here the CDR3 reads CASSLVHRGMAGNTEAFF. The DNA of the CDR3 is TGTGCCAGCAGCTTAGTACATCGCGGGATGGCAGGAAACACTGAAGCTTTCTTT.

This chain's CDR3 is CASSLGGENEQFF. The DNA for the CDR3 is TGTGCCAGCAGCTTAGGGGGAGAGAATGAGCAGTTCTTC. The chain has TRBV7-2 and TRBJ2-1; D might be TRBD2 (5 bases). Trimming cost V 1 base and J 7 bases, with 8 bases left between them. Germline lookup yields CDR1 SGHTA and CDR2 FQGNSA. The CDR3 contains 13 residues. Full variable domain (missing parts from reference TRBV7-2 and TRBJ2-1): GAGVSQSPSNKVTEKGKDVELRCDPISGHTALYWYRQSLGQGLEFLIYFQGNSAPDKSGLPSDRFSAERTGGSVSTLTIQRTQQEDSAVYLCASSLGGENEQFFGPGTRLTVL.

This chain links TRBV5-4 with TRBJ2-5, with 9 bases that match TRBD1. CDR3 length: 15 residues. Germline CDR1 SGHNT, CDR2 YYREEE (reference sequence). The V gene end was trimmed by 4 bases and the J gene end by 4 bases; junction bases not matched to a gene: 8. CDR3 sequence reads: CASSRTGAPGETQYF. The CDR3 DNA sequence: TGTGCCAGCAGCCGGACAGGGGCGCCGGGAGAGACCCAGTACTTC.

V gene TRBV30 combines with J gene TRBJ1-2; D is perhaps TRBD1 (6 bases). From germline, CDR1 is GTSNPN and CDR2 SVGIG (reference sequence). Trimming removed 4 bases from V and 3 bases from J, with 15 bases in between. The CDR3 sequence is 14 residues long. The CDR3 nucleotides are TGTGCCTGGACCCGGGACAACTACTACTATGGCTACACCTTC. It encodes CAWTRDNYYYGYTF.

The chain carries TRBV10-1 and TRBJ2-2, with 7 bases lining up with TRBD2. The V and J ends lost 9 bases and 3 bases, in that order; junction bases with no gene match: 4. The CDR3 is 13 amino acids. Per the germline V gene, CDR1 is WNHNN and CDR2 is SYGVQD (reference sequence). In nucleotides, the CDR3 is TGCGCCAGATGCCGGGGGGACACCGGGGAGCTGTTTTTT. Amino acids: CARCRGDTGELFF.

The CDR3 coding sequence is TGTGCCAGCAGCTTTACACAGGGACGCGAAGCTTTCTTT. It codes for CASSFTQGREAFF. The V gene is TRBV11-2, the J gene TRBJ1-1; the D gene is possibly TRBD1 (6 bases). The CDR3 contains 13 residues. V lost 3 bases, J lost 8 bases, and 13 bases lay in between. Germline CDR1 SGHAT, CDR2 FQNNGV.

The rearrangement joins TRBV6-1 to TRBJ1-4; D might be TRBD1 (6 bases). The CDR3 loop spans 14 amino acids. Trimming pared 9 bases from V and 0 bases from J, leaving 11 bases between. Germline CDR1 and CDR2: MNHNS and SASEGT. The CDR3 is CASKRTATNEKLFF. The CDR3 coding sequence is TGTGCCAGTAAACGGACAGCAACTAATGAAAAACTGTTTTTT.

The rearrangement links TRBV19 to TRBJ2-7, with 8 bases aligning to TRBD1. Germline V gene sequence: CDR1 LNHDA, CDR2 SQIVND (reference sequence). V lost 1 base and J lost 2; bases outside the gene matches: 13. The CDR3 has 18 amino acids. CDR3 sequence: CASSIGVKPGQVTYEQYF. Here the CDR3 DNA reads TGTGCCAGTAGTATAGGAGTCAAACCGGGACAGGTTACCTACGAGCAGTACTTC.